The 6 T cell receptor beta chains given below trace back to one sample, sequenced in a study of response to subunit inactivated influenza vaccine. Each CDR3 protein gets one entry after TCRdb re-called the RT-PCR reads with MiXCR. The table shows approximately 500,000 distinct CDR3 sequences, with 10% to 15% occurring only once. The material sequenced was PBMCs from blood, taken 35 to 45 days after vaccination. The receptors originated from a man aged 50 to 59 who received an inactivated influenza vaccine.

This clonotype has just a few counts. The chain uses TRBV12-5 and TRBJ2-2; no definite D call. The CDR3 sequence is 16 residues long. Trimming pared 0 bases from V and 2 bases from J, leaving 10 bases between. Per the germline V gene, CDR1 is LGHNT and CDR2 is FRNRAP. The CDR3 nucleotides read TGTGCTAGTGGTTTGGTAGATTGGGCCAACACCGGGGAGCTGTTTTTT. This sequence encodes CASGLVDWANTGELFF.

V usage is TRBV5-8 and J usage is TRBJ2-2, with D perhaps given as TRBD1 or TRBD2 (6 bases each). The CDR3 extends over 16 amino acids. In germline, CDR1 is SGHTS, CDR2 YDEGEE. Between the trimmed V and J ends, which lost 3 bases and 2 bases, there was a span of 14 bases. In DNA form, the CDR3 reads TGTGCCAGCAGCTCGGTTCGGGGGCCAAACACCGGGGAGCTGTTTTTT. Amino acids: CASSSVRGPNTGELFF.

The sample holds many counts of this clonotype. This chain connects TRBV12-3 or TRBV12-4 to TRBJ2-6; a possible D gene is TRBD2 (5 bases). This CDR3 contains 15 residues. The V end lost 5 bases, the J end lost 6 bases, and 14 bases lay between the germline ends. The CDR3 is CASSPVGISANVLTF. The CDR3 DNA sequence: TGTGCCAGCAGTCCCGTCGGGATCTCGGCCAACGTCCTGACTTTC.

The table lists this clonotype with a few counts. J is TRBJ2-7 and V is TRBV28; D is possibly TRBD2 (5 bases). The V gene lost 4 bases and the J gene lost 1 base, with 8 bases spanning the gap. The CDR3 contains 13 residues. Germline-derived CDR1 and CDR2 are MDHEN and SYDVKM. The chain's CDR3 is CASSSGWSYEQYF. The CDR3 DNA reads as TGTGCCAGCAGTTCGGGGTGGTCCTACGAGCAGTACTTC.

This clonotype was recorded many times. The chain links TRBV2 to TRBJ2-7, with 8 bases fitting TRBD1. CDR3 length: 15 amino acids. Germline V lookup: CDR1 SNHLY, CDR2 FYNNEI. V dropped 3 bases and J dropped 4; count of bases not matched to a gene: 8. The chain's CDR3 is CASSDRDRGIYEQYF. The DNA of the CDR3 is TGTGCCAGCAGTGATCGCGACAGGGGAATTTACGAGCAGTACTTC. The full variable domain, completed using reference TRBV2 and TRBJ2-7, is EPEVTQTPSHQVTQMGQEVILRCVPISNHLYFYWYRQILGQKVEFLVSFYNNEISEKSEIFDDQFSVERPDGSNFTLKIRSTKLEDSAMYFCASSDRDRGIYEQYFGPGTRLTVT.

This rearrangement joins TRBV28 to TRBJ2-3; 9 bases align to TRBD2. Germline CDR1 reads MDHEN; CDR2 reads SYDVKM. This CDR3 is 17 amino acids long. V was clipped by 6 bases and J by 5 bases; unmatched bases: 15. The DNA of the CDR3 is TGTGCCAGCAGAGTACCGGGGGCGGGAGGGAATCGAGATACGCAGTATTTT. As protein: CASRVPGAGGNRDTQYF.